The present T cell receptor (beta chain) was sequenced within a study of identical twins. General study results and limits: Within cord blood, abundant beta clonotypes carried fewer insertions, but memory repertoires showed no such trend. Zero-insertion analyses were open to partial confounding by invariant MAIT and iNKT cells. Those out-of-frame alpha sequences shared by twins showed an excess of low generation probability.

This clonotype showed up just once. Its target is unknown. CDR3 length equals 17 residues. V dropped 5 bases and J dropped 2; count of bases not matched to a gene: 7. Germline V gene sequence: CDR1 SGHNT, CDR2 YYREEE (reference sequence). TCRdb called the 5' RACE reads again in MiXCR, with one record for every CDR3 protein. The data contain roughly 750,000 distinct CDR3 sequences, around 21% of them singletons. These data were likewise used in another study, on T cells expressing NK-cell markers.

This clonotype originated in a woman aged 18-29 years in good health. The chain carries TRBV5-4 and TRBJ2-5, with TRBD2 matching 15 bases. The sample comprised PBMCs. The CDR3 protein is CASRKGLAGGTQETQYF. The CDR3 nucleotides read TGTGCCAGCAGGAAGGGACTAGCGGGAGGTACTCAAGAGACCCAGTACTTC.